This T cell receptor (beta chain) was documented in a study of control samples from healthy donors and cancer patients. Only in-frame clones appear in the TCRdb table, and some are missing; sequencing was by immunoSEQ multiplex PCR. Of about 130,000 clones detected, about 92% appear once; the ten largest clones hold 2% to 2.5%. Per the germline V gene, CDR1 is SGDLS and CDR2 is YYNGEE. V lost 0 bases to trimming and J lost 6 bases, with 10 bases between them. The CDR3 has 13 residues. The TCR was taken from a woman between 45 and 65 years old in good health. The source material was blood. V is TRBV9 and J is TRBJ2-7, with D unresolved. The CDR3 DNA reads TGTGCCAGCAGCGTAGTTTCAGGAAGCGAGCAGTACTTC. Protein sequence: CASSVVSGSEQYF.